This T cell receptor (beta chain) was sequenced during a study of human T cells and chemical hapten exposure. Study details: DPC at 0.01% went onto the upper back in patch tests, read at 6 days.

The germline V gene encodes CDR1 DFQATT and CDR2 SNEGSKA (reference sequence). There are 17 residues in the CDR3. Trimming removed 1 base from V and 2 bases from J; junction bases left unmatched: 11. TCRdb ran MiXCR on the RACE reads and lists one entry per CDR3 protein. The data show 250,000 or so distinct CDR3 sequences, roughly 7.7% seen once. Time point indicated: pre-sensitization, week 0. The sample's treatment: therapeutic diphenylcyclopropenone sensitization with weekly scalp DPC. Participating donors were patients with alopecia, aged 18 to 70 years, considered appropriate candidates for DPC. This clonotype was observed a few times. Its specificity is not known. Study-wide findings and caveats: Because they had alopecia, donors may respond immunologically unlike healthy people.

The sequence was collected from a man aged 18 to 29 with alopecia areata. Some clones in this sample may be carry-over from other donors' samples. The sequencing used whole blood, collected in connection with sensitization to the hapten diphenylcyclopropenone (DPC). This chain links TRBV20-1 with TRBJ1-1, with 9 nucleotides matching TRBD1. This CDR3 is CSARVDRGSLSNTEAFF. CDR3 coding DNA: TGCAGTGCTAGAGTTGACAGGGGGTCTTTAAGTAACACTGAAGCTTTCTTT.